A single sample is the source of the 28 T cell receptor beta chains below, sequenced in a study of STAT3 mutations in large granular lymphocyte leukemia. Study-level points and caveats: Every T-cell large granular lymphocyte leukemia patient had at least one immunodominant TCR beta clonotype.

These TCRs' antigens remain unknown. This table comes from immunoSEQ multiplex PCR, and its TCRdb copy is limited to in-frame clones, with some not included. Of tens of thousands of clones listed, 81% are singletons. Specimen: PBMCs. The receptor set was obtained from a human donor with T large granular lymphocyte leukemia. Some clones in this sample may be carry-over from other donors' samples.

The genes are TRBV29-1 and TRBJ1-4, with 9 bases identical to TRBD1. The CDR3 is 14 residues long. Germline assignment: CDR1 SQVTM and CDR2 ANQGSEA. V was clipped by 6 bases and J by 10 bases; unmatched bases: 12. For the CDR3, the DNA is TGCAGCGTCGCCGGGACAGGGTACTCGGGAAAACTGTTTTTT. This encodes CSVAGTGYSGKLFF.

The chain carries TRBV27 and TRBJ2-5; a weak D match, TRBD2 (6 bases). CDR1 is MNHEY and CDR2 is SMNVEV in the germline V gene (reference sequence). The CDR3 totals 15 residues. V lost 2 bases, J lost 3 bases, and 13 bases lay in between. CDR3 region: CASSLGAGREETQYF. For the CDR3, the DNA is TGTGCCAGCAGTTTAGGGGCCGGGAGAGAAGAGACCCAGTACTTC.

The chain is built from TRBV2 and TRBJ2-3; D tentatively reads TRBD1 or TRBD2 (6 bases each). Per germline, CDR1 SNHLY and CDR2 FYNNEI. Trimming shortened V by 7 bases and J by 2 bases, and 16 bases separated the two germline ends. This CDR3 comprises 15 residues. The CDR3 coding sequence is TGTGCCAGCAAAGAGGGGGGCCTATTCACAGATACGCAGTATTTT. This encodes CASKEGGLFTDTQYF.

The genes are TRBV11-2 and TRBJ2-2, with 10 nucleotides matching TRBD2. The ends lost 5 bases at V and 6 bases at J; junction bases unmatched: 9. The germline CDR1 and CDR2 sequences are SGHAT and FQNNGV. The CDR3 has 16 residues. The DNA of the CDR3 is TGTGCCAGCAGCCCGGGAGCGGGGGGGCCGGCCGGGGAGCTGTTTTTT. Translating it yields CASSPGAGGPAGELFF.

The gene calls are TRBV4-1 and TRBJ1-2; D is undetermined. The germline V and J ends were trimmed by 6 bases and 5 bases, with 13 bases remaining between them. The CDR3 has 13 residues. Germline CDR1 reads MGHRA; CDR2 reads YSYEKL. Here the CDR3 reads CASSKNIGYGYTF. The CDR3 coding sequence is TGCGCCAGCAGTAAAAATATAGGTTATGGCTACACCTTC.

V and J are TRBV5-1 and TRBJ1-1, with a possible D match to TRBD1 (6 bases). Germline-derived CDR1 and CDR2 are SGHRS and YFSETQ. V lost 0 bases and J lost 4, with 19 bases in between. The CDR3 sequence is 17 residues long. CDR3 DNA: TGCGCCAGCAGCTTGGGAACAGGGCTAGGGGGTGGCACTGAAGCTTTCTTT. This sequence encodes CASSLGTGLGGGTEAFF. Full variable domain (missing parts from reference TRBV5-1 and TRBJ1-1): KAGVTQTPRYLIKTRGQQVTLSCSPISGHRSVSWYQQTPGQGLQFLFEYFSETQRNKGNFPGRFSGRQFSNSRSEMNVSTLELGDSALYLCASSLGTGLGGGTEAFFGQGTRLTVV.

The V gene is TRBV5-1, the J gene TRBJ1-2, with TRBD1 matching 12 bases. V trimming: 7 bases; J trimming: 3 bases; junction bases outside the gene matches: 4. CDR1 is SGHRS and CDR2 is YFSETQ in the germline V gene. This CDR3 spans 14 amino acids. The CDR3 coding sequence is TGCGCCAGCTCGGGGACAGGGGGCGACTATGGCTACACCTTC. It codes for CASSGTGGDYGYTF.

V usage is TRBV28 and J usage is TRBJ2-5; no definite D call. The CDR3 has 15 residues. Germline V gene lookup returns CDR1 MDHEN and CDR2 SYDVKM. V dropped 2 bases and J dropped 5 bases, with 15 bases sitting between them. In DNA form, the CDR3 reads TGTGCCAGCAGTTTAGGTTTGGGCGTTGAGGAGACCCAGTACTTC. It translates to CASSLGLGVEETQYF.

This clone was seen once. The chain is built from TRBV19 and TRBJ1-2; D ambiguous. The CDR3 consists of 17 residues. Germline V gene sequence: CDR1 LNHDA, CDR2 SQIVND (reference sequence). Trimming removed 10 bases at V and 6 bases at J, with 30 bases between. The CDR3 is CATVRDPLRVTINGYTF. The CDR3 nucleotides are TGTGCCACCGTTCGAGACCCACTTCGCGTAACGATTAATGGCTACACCTTC.

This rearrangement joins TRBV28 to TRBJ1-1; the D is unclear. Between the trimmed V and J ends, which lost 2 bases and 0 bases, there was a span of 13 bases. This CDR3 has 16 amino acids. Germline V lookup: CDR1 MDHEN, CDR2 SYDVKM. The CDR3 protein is CASSLGSGGLNTEAFF. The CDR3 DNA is TGTGCCAGCAGTTTAGGCTCAGGAGGGCTGAACACTGAAGCTTTCTTT.

The CDR3 loop reads CASSRMNTEAFF. The CDR3 region has the DNA TGTGCCAGTAGTCGAATGAACACTGAAGCTTTCTTT. V gene TRBV19 combines with J gene TRBJ1-1; no clear D. Trimming cost V 5 bases and J 0 bases, with 4 bases left between them. This CDR3 has 12 amino acids. CDR1 and CDR2 (germline): LNHDA, SQIVND (reference sequence).

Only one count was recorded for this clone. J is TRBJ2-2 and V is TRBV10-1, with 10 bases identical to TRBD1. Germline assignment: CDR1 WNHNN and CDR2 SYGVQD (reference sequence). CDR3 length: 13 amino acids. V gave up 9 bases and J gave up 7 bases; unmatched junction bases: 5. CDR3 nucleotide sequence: TGCGCCAGAATGGACAGGGGGGTCGGGGAGCTGTTTTTT. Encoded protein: CARMDRGVGELFF.

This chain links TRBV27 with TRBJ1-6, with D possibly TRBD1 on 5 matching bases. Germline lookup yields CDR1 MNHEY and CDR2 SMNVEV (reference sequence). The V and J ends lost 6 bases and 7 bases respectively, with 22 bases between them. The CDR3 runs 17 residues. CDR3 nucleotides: TGTGCCAGCAGCTCCGACGGAGGGAGTAAGGGGAATTCACCCCTCCACTTT. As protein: CASSSDGGSKGNSPLHF.

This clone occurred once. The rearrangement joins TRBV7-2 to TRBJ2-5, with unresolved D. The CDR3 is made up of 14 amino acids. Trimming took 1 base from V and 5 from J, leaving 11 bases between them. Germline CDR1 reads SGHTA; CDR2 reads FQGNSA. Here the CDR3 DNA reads TGTGCCAGCAGCTTAGAATACCTCCCCGAGACCCAGTACTTC. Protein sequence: CASSLEYLPETQYF.

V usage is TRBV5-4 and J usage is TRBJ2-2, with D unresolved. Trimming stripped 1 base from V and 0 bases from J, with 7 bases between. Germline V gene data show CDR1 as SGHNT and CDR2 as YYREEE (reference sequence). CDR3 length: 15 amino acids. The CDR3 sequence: CASSLWTPNTGELFF. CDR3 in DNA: TGTGCCAGCAGCTTGTGGACCCCGAACACCGGGGAGCTGTTTTTT.

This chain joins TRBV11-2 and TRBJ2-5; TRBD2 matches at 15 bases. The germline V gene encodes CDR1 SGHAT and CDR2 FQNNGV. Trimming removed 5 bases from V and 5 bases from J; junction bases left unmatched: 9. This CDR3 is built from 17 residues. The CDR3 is CASSRTSGGAGQETQYF. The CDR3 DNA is TGTGCCAGCAGCAGGACTAGCGGGGGGGCCGGTCAGGAGACCCAGTACTTC.

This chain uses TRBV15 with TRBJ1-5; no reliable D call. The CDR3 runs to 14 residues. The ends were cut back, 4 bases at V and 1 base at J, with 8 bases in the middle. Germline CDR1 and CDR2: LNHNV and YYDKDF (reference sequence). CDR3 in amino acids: CATSIGPSNQPQHF. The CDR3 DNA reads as TGTGCCACCAGCATTGGACCCAGCAATCAGCCCCAGCATTTT.

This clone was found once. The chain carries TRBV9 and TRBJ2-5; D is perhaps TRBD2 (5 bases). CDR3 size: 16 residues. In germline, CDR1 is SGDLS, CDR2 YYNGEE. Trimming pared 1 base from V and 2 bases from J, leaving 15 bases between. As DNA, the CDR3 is TGTGCCAGCAGCGTACACCCCAGCGGAGCACAAGAGACCCAGTACTTC. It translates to CASSVHPSGAQETQYF.

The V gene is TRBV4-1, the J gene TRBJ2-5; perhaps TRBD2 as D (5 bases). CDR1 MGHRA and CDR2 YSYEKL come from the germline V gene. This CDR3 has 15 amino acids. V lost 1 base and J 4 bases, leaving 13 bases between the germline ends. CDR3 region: CASSQGPGGGETQYF. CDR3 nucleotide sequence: TGCGCCAGCAGCCAAGGCCCCGGTGGAGGAGAGACCCAGTACTTC.

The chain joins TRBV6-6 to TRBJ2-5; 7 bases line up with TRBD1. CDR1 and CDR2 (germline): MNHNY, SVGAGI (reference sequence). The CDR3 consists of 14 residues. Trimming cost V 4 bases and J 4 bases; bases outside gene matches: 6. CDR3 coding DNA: TGTGCCAGCAGTTCCTCGGGACAGCTAGAGACCCAGTACTTC. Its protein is CASSSSGQLETQYF.

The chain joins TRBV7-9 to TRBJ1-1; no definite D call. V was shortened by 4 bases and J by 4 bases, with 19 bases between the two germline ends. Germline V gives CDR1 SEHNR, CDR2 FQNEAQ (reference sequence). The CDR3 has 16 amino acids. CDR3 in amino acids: CASSCTWGGNCTEAFF. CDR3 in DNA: TGTGCCAGCAGCTGCACGTGGGGAGGGAATTGCACTGAAGCTTTCTTT. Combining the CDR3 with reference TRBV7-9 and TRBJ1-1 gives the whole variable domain DTGVSQNPRHKITKRGQNVTFRCDPISEHNRLYWYRQTLGQGPEFLTYFQNEAQLEKSRLLSDRFSAERPKGSFSTLEIQRTEQGDSAMYLCASSCTWGGNCTEAFFGQGTRLTVV.

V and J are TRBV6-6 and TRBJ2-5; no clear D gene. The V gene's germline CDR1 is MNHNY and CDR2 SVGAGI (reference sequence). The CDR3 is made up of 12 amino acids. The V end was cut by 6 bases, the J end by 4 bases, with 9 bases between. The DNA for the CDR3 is TGTGCCAGCAGCGGTTGGCGAGAGACCCAGTACTTC. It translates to CASSGWRETQYF.

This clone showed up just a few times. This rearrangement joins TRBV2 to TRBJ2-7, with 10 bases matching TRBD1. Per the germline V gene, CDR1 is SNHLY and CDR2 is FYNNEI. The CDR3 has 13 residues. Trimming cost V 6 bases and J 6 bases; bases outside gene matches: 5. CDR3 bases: TGTGCCAGCAGAGGGACAGGGGCCCTCGAGCAGTACTTC. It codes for CASRGTGALEQYF. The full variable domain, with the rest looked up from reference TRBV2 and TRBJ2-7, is EPEVTQTPSHQVTQMGQEVILRCVPISNHLYFYWYRQILGQKVEFLVSFYNNEISEKSEIFDDQFSVERPDGSNFTLKIRSTKLEDSAMYFCASRGTGALEQYFGPGTRLTVT.

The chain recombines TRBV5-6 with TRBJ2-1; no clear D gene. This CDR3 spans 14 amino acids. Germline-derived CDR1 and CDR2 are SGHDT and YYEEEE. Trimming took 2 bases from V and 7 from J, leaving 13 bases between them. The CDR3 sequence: CASSLFQTENEQFF. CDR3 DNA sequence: TGTGCCAGCAGCTTATTCCAAACGGAGAATGAGCAGTTCTTC.

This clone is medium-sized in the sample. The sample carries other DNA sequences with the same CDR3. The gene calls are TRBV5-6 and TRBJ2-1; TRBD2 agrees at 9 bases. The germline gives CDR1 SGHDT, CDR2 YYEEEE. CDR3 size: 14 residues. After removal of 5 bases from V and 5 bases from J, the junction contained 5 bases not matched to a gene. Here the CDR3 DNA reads TGTGCCAGCAGTCTCGCGGGGGGGCACAATGAGCAGTTCTTC. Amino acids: CASSLAGGHNEQFF.

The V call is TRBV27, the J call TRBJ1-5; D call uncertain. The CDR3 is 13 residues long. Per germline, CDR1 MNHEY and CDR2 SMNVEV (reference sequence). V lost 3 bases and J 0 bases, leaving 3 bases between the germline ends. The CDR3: CASSLSSNQPQHF. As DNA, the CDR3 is TGTGCCAGCAGTTTGTCTAGCAATCAGCCCCAGCATTTT.

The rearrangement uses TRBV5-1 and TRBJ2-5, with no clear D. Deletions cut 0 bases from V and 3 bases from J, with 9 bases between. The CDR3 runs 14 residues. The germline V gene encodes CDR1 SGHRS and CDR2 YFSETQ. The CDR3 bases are TGCGCCAGCAGCTTGGAAGGCAGGAAAGAGACCCAGTACTTC. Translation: CASSLEGRKETQYF.

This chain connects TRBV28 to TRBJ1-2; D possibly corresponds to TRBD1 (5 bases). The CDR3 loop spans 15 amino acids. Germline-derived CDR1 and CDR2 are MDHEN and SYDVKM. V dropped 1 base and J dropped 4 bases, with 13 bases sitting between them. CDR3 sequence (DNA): TGTGCCAGCAGTTTATTCGCAGGCGGGGGCTATGGCTACACCTTC. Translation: CASSLFAGGGYGYTF.